This T cell receptor (beta chain) was captured by sequencing in a study of kidney transplant recipient with SARS-CoV-2 infection. A single record per CDR3 protein comes from TCRdb applying MiXCR to the reads. The table lists approximately 240,000 distinct CDR3 sequences, about 28% of them singletons, with roughly 7% in the top ten. The length of the CDR3 is 14 residues. In its sample, this clonotype was seen many times. The chain combines TRBV12-3 or TRBV12-4 with TRBJ2-4; D is undetermined. Matching the DNA end better, TRBJ2-7 makes the J call doubtful. This TCR derives from a male patient between 25 and 39 years old who had COVID-19 and was a kidney transplant recipient. Some T cells may trace back to the graft donor. The material was a blood sample, obtained at baseline and on roughly day 110 from a kidney transplant recipient. The CDR3 region has the DNA TGTGCCAGCAGTTTTGTGGTCGGTTCCTACGAGCAGTACTTC. Translated, it gives CASSFVVGSYEQYF.